This paragraph covers one T cell receptor beta chain sequence. Its specificity is not known. Per sample, at least 5 micrograms of total RNA were extracted. Germline CDR1 reads MNHEY; CDR2 reads SVGAGI. V shed 4 bases and J shed 4 bases, with 14 bases lying between them. This CDR3 is 14 amino acids long. This specimen comes from a study of blood T cells in healthy people across ages. For the study at large: Capture via template switching afforded approximately one barcoded beta molecule per two T cells.

Alongside a J-beta primer mix, a sample-barcoded 5' primer served in a second PCR lasting about 7 to 12 cycles. A tag from a template-switch adaptor with 12 random nucleotides marked each cDNA molecule. From the 5' RACE reads, TCRdb called clonotypes with MiXCR, one entry per CDR3 protein. The table has fewer than 2,000,000 distinct CDR3 sequences, about 39% seen once. Study results and caveats: The lack of PBMC sorting stopped any conclusive naive versus antigen-experienced comparison.

The J gene is TRBJ2-7, the V gene TRBV6-5, with D tentatively TRBD2 (6 bases). The TCR sequence derives from a human donor in good health. The sample taken for sequencing was blood. The CDR3 region is CASSLGLPEYEQYF. The CDR3 coding sequence is TGTGCCAGCAGTTTGGGACTCCCTGAGTACGAGCAGTACTTC.